This record looks at one T cell receptor beta chain sequence and its context. Each donor gave about 9.3 milliliters of peripheral blood. Each sample gave at least 7 million isolated PBMCs. The record originates from a study of blood T cells in healthy people across ages. About the study: Capture via template switching afforded approximately one barcoded beta molecule per two T cells.

Trimming took off 5 bases at V and 0 bases at J, with 12 bases between the two ends. There are 15 residues in the CDR3. CDR1 is SGHTA, CDR2 FQGTGA, per germline. It was with a sample-barcoded 5' primer and a J-beta primer mix that a second PCR of about 7 to 12 cycles was run. TCRdb itself ran the 5' RACE reads through MiXCR, one entry per CDR3 protein. The table lists over 1,500,000 distinct CDR3 sequences, less than 50% of them singletons. The sequence came from a woman aged 40 to 50 in good health. V usage is TRBV7-3 and J usage is TRBJ2-3; D may be TRBD1 (6 bases). The sequenced sample was blood. The CDR3 loop is CASSIGGRSTDTQYF. The CDR3 DNA reads as TGTGCCAGCAGCATAGGGGGTAGGAGCACAGATACGCAGTATTTT.